The 10 T cell receptor beta chains in this list originate from one sample, sequenced in a study of vaccination and CD4 T cells after COVID-19. With the Oncomine TCR Beta short-read assay, DNA from cultured CD4+ T cells was sequenced. TCRdb passed the PCR reads through MiXCR, listing each CDR3 protein once. The sample contains about 13,000 distinct CDR3 sequences, just under 35% of which appear only once. Antigens of these TCRs are unknown. Treatment meaning: roughly 10-day PBMC culture with coronavirus spike peptide pools or control peptides (ViraFEST assay). Sequencing input: CD4+ T cells from blood, cultured in vitro. Receptors were obtained from a human donor who had recovered from COVID-19.

This clonotype came up a few times. The chain combines TRBV6-5 with TRBJ2-3; no clear D. Germline CDR1 and CDR2: MNHEY and SVGAGI. Trimming shortened V by 2 bases and J by 0 bases, and 9 bases separated the two germline ends. The CDR3 runs to 15 residues. CDR3 nucleotide sequence: TGTGCCAGCAGTTACCGGGCTACTAGCACAGATACGCAGTATTTT. Translation: CASSYRATSTDTQYF.

The CDR3 DNA is TGTGCCAGCAGTTTAACATCCACCGGGGAGCTGTTTTTT. Translating it yields CASSLTSTGELFF. The chain is built from TRBV6-5 and TRBJ2-2, with D unclear. Between the trimmed V and J ends, which lost 4 bases and 4 bases, there was a span of 7 bases. The CDR3 runs 13 residues. Per the germline V gene, CDR1 is MNHEY and CDR2 is SVGAGI.

The chain couples TRBV2 to TRBJ2-7; D is unresolved. The germline V gene has CDR1 SNHLY and CDR2 FYNNEI. The V gene lost 6 bases and the J gene lost 3 bases, with 15 bases spanning the gap. The CDR3 contains 14 residues. The CDR3 spells CASRFEARVYEQYF. The DNA of the CDR3 is TGTGCCAGCAGGTTCGAAGCTAGGGTCTACGAGCAGTACTTC. Combining the CDR3 with reference TRBV2 and TRBJ2-7 gives the whole variable domain EPEVTQTPSHQVTQMGQEVILRCVPISNHLYFYWYRQILGQKVEFLVSFYNNEISEKSEIFDDQFSVERPDGSNFTLKIRSTKLEDSAMYFCASRFEARVYEQYFGPGTRLTVT.

The chain uses TRBV6-2 or TRBV6-3 and TRBJ2-7; 8 bases match TRBD1. This CDR3 has 14 amino acids. The germline CDR1 and CDR2 sequences are MNHEY and SVGEGT. The V gene end was trimmed by 0 bases and the J gene end by 5 bases; junction bases not matched to a gene: 3. CDR3 DNA: TGTGCCAGCAGTTACTCTACAGGGGGGAACGAGCAGTACTTC. It translates to CASSYSTGGNEQYF.

This chain joins TRBV7-9 and TRBJ2-2; D may be TRBD2 (5 bases). The germline gives CDR1 SEHNR, CDR2 FQNEAQ (reference sequence). The germline V and J ends were trimmed by 1 base and 5 bases, with 14 bases remaining between them. There are 16 residues in the CDR3. The CDR3 nucleotides are TGTGCCAGCAGCTTAGATGGAGGCAAAGGGACCGGGGAGCTGTTTTTT. Residues: CASSLDGGKGTGELFF.

The CDR3 DNA follows: TGTGCCAGTAGTATGCCCCCCGGGACTAGCGGGAGTACGCAGTATTTT. Its translation: CASSMPPGTSGSTQYF. This chain connects TRBV19 to TRBJ2-3; 14 bases match TRBD2. Germline loops: CDR1 LNHDA, CDR2 SQIVND (reference sequence). Trimming cost V 3 bases and J 8 bases; bases outside gene matches: 7. The CDR3 length is 16 residues.

This clonotype was counted between two and nine times. The V call is TRBV20-1, the J call TRBJ1-2; D call uncertain. Trimming removed 7 bases from V and 3 bases from J, with 9 bases in between. The germline V gene encodes CDR1 DFQATT and CDR2 SNEGSKA (reference sequence). CDR3 length: 11 residues. As DNA, the CDR3 is TGCAGTGGCCGGGCAGACTATGGCTACACCTTC. Residues: CSGRADYGYTF.

This clonotype was found a few times. The V gene is TRBV7-9, the J gene TRBJ1-2; the match to TRBD1 covers 9 bases. V was pared by 5 bases and J by 2 bases, with 3 bases of the junction left unmatched. Germline assignment: CDR1 SEHNR and CDR2 FQNEAQ (reference sequence). The CDR3 is made up of 14 amino acids. This chain's CDR3 is CASSTGQGNYGYTF. In DNA, the CDR3 is TGTGCCAGCAGCACCGGACAGGGGAACTATGGCTACACCTTC.

This clonotype was seen a few times. V and J are TRBV6-2 or TRBV6-3 and TRBJ2-3; the match to TRBD2 covers 9 bases. The CDR3 sequence is 15 residues long. J gave up 4 bases and V 2 bases, and 4 bases lay outside the gene matches. From germline, CDR1 is MNHEY and CDR2 SVGEGT. DNA for the CDR3: TGTGCCAGCAGTTACCCGCGGGAGGGAGCAGATACGCAGTATTTT. Translated: CASSYPREGADTQYF.

CDR3 loop: CASSLWENTGELFF. In nucleotides, the CDR3 is TGTGCCAGCAGCCTTTGGGAGAACACCGGGGAGCTGTTTTTT. The rearrangement uses TRBV2 and TRBJ2-2; D remains unclear. V lost 6 bases and J lost 1, with 9 bases in between. The CDR3 spans 14 residues. Germline values: CDR1 SNHLY, CDR2 FYNNEI.